The clone carrying this TCR beta chain qualifies as medium-sized. What it binds is not known. The sample is drawn from a study of cytotoxic CD8 clonotypes in ibrutinib-treated CLL. Overall study context: A mean of roughly 260,000 productive templates and approximately 85,000 productive rearrangements was obtained per sample. The study's findings and limits: With treatment, public clonotypes, which were uncommon, either contracted or remained stable.

Genomic DNA (around 2 micrograms) was obtained from cryopreserved PBMCs for construction of TCR beta libraries. Deep sequencing aimed at 1 in 200,000 to 1 in 1 million T cells' resolution. Some clones are missing from TCRdb's copy, which holds only in-frame ones; the method was immunoSEQ multiplex PCR. The sample holds around 20,000 clones, about 85% seen once. V was pared by 4 bases and J by 8 bases, with 8 bases of the junction left unmatched. Germline values: CDR1 KGHSH, CDR2 LQKENI. CDR3 length equals 15 residues. The chain is built from TRBV18 and TRBJ1-6; 7 bases are shared with TRBD1. This TCR came from a human donor with chronic lymphocytic leukemia. This specimen consisted of PBMCs, obtained before ibrutinib treatment. Written as DNA, the CDR3 is TGTGCCAGCTCACTCCGACAGGGAGGAGATTCACCCCTCCACTTT. It is translated as CASSLRQGGDSPLHF. Complete variable domain (other parts from reference TRBV18 and TRBJ1-6): NAGVMQNPRHLVRRRGQEARLRCSPMKGHSHVYWYRQLPEEGLKFMVYLQKENIIDESGMPKERFSAEFPKEGPSILRIQQVVRGDSAAYFCASSLRQGGDSPLHFGNGTRLTVT.